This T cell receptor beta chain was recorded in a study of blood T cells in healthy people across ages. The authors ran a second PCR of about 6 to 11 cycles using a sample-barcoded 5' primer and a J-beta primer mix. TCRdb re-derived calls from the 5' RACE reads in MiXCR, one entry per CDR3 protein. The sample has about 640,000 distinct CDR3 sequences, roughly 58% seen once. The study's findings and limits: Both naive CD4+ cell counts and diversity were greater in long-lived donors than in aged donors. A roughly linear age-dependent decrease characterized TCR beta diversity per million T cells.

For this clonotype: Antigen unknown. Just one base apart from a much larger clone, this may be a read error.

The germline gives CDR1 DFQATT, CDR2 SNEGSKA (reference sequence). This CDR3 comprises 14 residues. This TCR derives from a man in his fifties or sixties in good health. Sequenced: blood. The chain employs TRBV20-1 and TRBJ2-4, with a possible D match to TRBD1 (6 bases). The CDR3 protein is CSAKDEGVSNIRYF. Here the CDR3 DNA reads TGCAGTGCGAAAGATGAGGGGGTATCAAACATTCGGTACTTC.